The sequence of this T cell receptor (beta chain) was determined in a study of blood T cell dynamics during melanoma immunotherapy. The CDR3 contains 14 residues. The germline V gene encodes CDR1 GTSNPN and CDR2 SVGIG (reference sequence). Deletions cut 2 bases from V and 2 bases from J, with 12 bases between. Broader study findings: Whether repertoire-driving clones were melanoma-specific could not be determined.

A fixed DNA input of roughly 0.35 ug was used per bulk PBMC sample. Using immunoSEQ multiplex PCR, the repertoire was profiled, and TCRdb retains in-frame clones only, with some absent. The sample shows approximately 2,800 clones, around nine tenths of them seen only once. A note on this clone: As yet, its antigen is unknown.

Regarding time point: week 3, after first cycle of checkpoint inhibitor. Samples come from before therapy and from week 3 after the first blockade cycle. Response was assessed by RECIST 1.1 at 12 weeks, except a couple of rapid progressors. Sequenced material: blood, taken from a patient treated with checkpoint blockade. V is TRBV30 and J is TRBJ1-1, with no clear D. The sequence came from a human donor with melanoma. CDR3 sequence: CAWSPGLANTEAFF. For the CDR3, the DNA is TGTGCCTGGAGTCCCGGCCTGGCCAACACTGAAGCTTTCTTT. The full variable domain, with the rest looked up from reference TRBV30 and TRBJ1-1, is SQTIHQWPATLVQPVGSPLSLECTVEGTSNPNLYWYRQAAGRGLQLLFYSVGIGQISSEVPQNLSASRPQDRQFILSSKKLLLSDSGFYLCAWSPGLANTEAFFGQGTRLTVV.